This T cell receptor (beta chain) is drawn from a study of CD8+ T cells in alopecia areata. Extraction of RNA preceded its reverse transcription into cDNA, which served as the sequencing template. Only in-frame clones appear in the TCRdb table, and some are missing; sequencing was by immunoSEQ multiplex PCR. The sample has tens of thousands of clones; roughly 46% are singletons. Collected material from alopecia areata patients comprised lesional scalp punch biopsies and peripheral blood. V dropped 4 bases and J dropped 4; count of bases not matched to a gene: 5. Germline V gives CDR1 GTSNPN, CDR2 SVGIG (reference sequence). This CDR3 has 14 residues.

Input material: NKG2D-low CD8+ T cells sorted from blood. The genes are TRBV30 and TRBJ2-3; 10 positions match TRBD2. This sequence was found in a human donor with alopecia areata. CDR3 nucleotide sequence: TGTGCCTGGAACCCAGCGGGAGGGCCAGATACGCAGTATTTT. It specifies CAWNPAGGPDTQYF. The full variable domain, in which reference TRBV30 and TRBJ2-3 provide the parts outside the CDR3, is SQTIHQWPATLVQPVGSPLSLECTVEGTSNPNLYWYRQAAGRGLQLLFYSVGIGQISSEVPQNLSASRPQDRQFILSSKKLLLSDSGFYLCAWNPAGGPDTQYFGPGTRLTVL.